This T cell receptor (beta chain) was documented in a study of beta chain features in type 1 diabetes. Study as a whole: Examination of sorted cells across all samples involved around 99 million cells.

Findings and limits, study-wide: TCRB CDR3s from Type 1 diabetes patients were moderately but significantly shorter in all four CD4+ subsets. Sequencing of cDNA might inflate the share of cells that strongly express TCR. Whether TCRB rearrangement is influenced by HLA type was left unresolved in this analysis.

V lost 2 bases to trimming and J lost 3 bases, with 12 bases between them. This CDR3 has 14 amino acids. Germline V lookup: CDR1 SGHNT, CDR2 YYREEE (reference sequence). The authors reverse transcribed all of the isolated RNA, so sequencing captured expressed TCRB transcripts. Sequencing used immunoSEQ multiplex PCR; TCRdb keeps in-frame clones, though not all of them. Here the sample spans hundreds of thousands of clones, around 15% being singletons. With respect to this clone: What it binds is not known.

The chain recombines TRBV5-4 with TRBJ2-7; no firm D call. This clonotype originated in a man younger than 35 with type 1 diabetes. Material for sequencing was naive CD4+ T cells from blood. The CDR3 nucleotides read TGTGCCAGCAGCTTTACGGCAGACCGCTACGAGCAGTACTTC. Residues: CASSFTADRYEQYF.